One sample yielded the 8 T cell receptor beta chains listed below, sequenced in a study of T cells of healthy individuals. TCRdb itself ran the 5' RACE reads through MiXCR, one entry per CDR3 protein. The sample holds over 95,000 distinct CDR3 sequences; approximately 16% are singletons and the top ten take over 5%. These receptors were collected from a human donor in good health.

The J gene is TRBJ2-7, the V gene TRBV15; no firm D call. Germline CDR1 is LNHNV and CDR2 is YYDKDF (reference sequence). The CDR3 contains 15 residues. Trimming left V 2 bases short and J 0 bases short, with 11 bases between. CDR3 in DNA: TGTGCCACCAGCAGAAACGAGGAGAGCTCCTACGAGCAGTACTTC. It yields the protein CATSRNEESSYEQYF.

This clonotype was seen a handful of times. The gene calls are TRBV5-4 and TRBJ2-2; 8 bases line up with TRBD2. J gave up 3 bases and V 3 bases, and 4 bases lay outside the gene matches. Looked up from germline, CDR1 is SGHNT and CDR2 is YYREEE (reference sequence). The CDR3 spans 15 residues. Here the CDR3 reads CASSSGLGDTGELFF. The CDR3 DNA follows: TGTGCCAGCAGCTCGGGACTAGGCGACACCGGGGAGCTGTTTTTT.

This clonotype appeared many times. V usage is TRBV28 and J usage is TRBJ2-5, with 8 nucleotides matching TRBD2. Germline lookup yields CDR1 MDHEN and CDR2 SYDVKM. The CDR3 has 16 amino acids. Trimming removed 4 bases from V and 7 bases from J; junction bases left unmatched: 14. CDR3 sequence: CASSSQRGSFVRTQYF. In DNA, the CDR3 is TGTGCCAGCAGTTCGCAGCGGGGGTCCTTCGTTCGGACCCAGTACTTC.

The chain recombines TRBV12-3 or TRBV12-4 with TRBJ1-2; D is perhaps TRBD1 (6 bases). V lost 6 bases and J 6 bases, leaving 11 bases between the germline ends. There are 12 residues in the CDR3. The CDR3 bases are TGTGCCAGCAGCTTACAGGGCCATGGCTACACCTTC. Translating gives CASSLQGHGYTF.

This chain links TRBV7-2 with TRBJ2-7; D call uncertain. Germline loops: CDR1 SGHTA, CDR2 FQGNSA. The CDR3 length is 15 residues. Deletions cut 2 bases from V and 2 bases from J, with 13 bases between. CDR3 DNA sequence: TGTGCCAGCAGCTTATCTCGGGCCCAGCCCTACGAGCAGTACTTC. This sequence encodes CASSLSRAQPYEQYF.

This clonotype has ten or more counts. The rearrangement uses TRBV4-1 and TRBJ2-3; 7 nucleotides agree with TRBD2. CDR1 is MGHRA, CDR2 YSYEKL, per germline. This CDR3 is 18 amino acids long. With 0 bases clipped from V and 3 bases from J, the junction kept 12 bases outside the gene matches. CDR3 coding DNA: TGCGCCAGCAGCCAAGATGGTTATCAGCGGGAACTTACAGATACGCAGTATTTT. It encodes CASSQDGYQRELTDTQYF.

V gene TRBV5-1 combines with J gene TRBJ2-5; perhaps TRBD1 as D (6 bases). The V end was cut by 5 bases, the J end by 2 bases, with 10 bases between. Germline-derived CDR1 and CDR2 are SGHRS and YFSETQ. The CDR3 runs 13 residues. For the CDR3, the DNA is TGCGCCAGCAGATCGGACAGTCAAGAGACCCAGTACTTC. Residues: CASRSDSQETQYF.

The chain employs TRBV29-1 and TRBJ2-5, with D uncertain. Trimming stripped 4 bases from V and 5 bases from J, with 20 bases between. CDR3 size: 15 residues. Per germline, CDR1 SQVTM and CDR2 ANQGSEA. CDR3 sequence: CSVVGIGSGRETQYF. The CDR3 DNA follows: TGCAGCGTTGTTGGTATCGGGTCGGGCAGGGAGACCCAGTACTTC.